Given below is one T cell receptor (beta chain) in context. Original data processing: Amplification of reference gene primers provided the estimated nucleated cell counts. The repertoire was sequenced with immunoSEQ multiplex PCR; TCRdb's copy has only in-frame clones and lacks some. Clone size and V and J calls were adopted from that table, with D and trimming inferred from the DNA. The sample contains under 80,000 clones, 80% of which appear only once. The source of the sample is a study of blood T cell repertoires in COVID-19. At the level of the study: T cells, B-cell-depleted T cells, or PBMCs provided the cDNA or gDNA that served as material.

Germline CDR1 reads MDHEN; CDR2 reads SYDVKM. V lost 6 bases to trimming and J lost 8 bases; unmatched junction nucleotides: 5. This CDR3 is 13 amino acids long. The sequence came from a human donor in a cohort sampled during active COVID-19. The chain is built from TRBV28 and TRBJ1-4, with 8 bases identical to TRBD1. The sample was peripheral blood. The CDR3 DNA follows: TGTGCCAGCAGGACAGGGGCATACGAAAAACTGTTTTTT. It codes for CASRTGAYEKLFF.